The rows below give T cell receptor beta chains drawn from one sample of a study of OX40 agonist ivuxolimab in advanced cancers. The table came from immunoSEQ multiplex PCR; TCRdb's copy has only in-frame clones and leaves some out. This table holds 90,000 or so clones, around 90% found once. Material: CD4+ or CD8+ T cells sorted from blood, obtained in a trial of the OX40 agonist ivuxolimab. The source of these receptors is an adult with an advanced solid tumor such as melanoma, head and neck, liver or kidney cancer. CDR3s include the opening cysteine and the closing phenylalanine or tryptophan. The order of the fields is clone size, J gene, V gene, D gene, CDR3 DNA, CDR3 protein. A D gene is named only where the DNA matches it firmly. Only part of the rows carry a size: once, few, many, or a class if the clone is expanded.

-	TRBJ2-3	TRBV6-1	TRBD1	TGTGCCAGCAGCCGATGGACAGGGACAGATACGCAGTATTTT	CASSRWTGTDTQYF
-	TRBJ2-4	TRBV6-6	-	TGTGCCAGCAGTTACTCTCAGGGTAACATTCAGTACTTC	CASSYSQGNIQYF
-	TRBJ1-3	TRBV5-6	-	TGTGCCAGCAGCTCAGGCTCTGGAAACACCATATATTTT	CASSSGSGNTIYF
-	TRBJ2-7	TRBV30	-	TGTGCCTGGAGTGGACCACAAACCGGTTACGAGCAGTACTTC	CAWSGPQTGYEQYF
-	TRBJ2-5	TRBV5-4	-	TGTGCCAGCAGCTTGGAGGGACAAGAGACCCAGTACTTC	CASSLEGQETQYF
-	TRBJ2-7	TRBV7-2	TRBD2	TGTGCCAGCAGCCCCTTCACTGGGGGGGTGCAGCAGTACTTC	CASSPFTGGVQQYF
-	TRBJ2-3	TRBV10-3	TRBD2	TGTGCCAGCTCTAGCGGTCGAATCACAGATACGCAGTATTTT	CASSSGRITDTQYF
-	TRBJ2-2	TRBV30	-	TGTGCCTGGATGTTGACAGAGTACACCGGGGAGCTGTTTTTT	CAWMLTEYTGELFF
once	TRBJ1-1	TRBV6-4	TRBD1	TGTGCCAGCAGTGAGGGGACAGGAGCCTCCAACACTGAAGCTTTCTTT	CASSEGTGASNTEAFF
-	TRBJ2-7	TRBV11-2	-	TGTGCCAGCGGGGGGAATTCATACGAGCAGTACTTC	CASGGNSYEQYF
-	TRBJ1-4	TRBV7-2	-	TGTGCCAGCAGCTTAGGAGCAACTAATGAAAAACTGTTTTTT	CASSLGATNEKLFF
-	TRBJ2-3	TRBV5-8	TRBD2	TGTGCCAGCAGAGCGGGAGCGGGCACAGATACGCAGTATTTT	CASRAGAGTDTQYF
-	TRBJ1-4	TRBV5-1	-	TGCGCCAGCAGCTTGGGTGGGGCCACAGGGCCGTCTAATGAAAAACTGTTTTTT	CASSLGGATGPSNEKLFF
-	TRBJ1-1	TRBV28	-	TGTGCCAGCAGAGGGACGAACACTGAAGCTTTCTTT	CASRGTNTEAFF
-	TRBJ2-3	TRBV5-1	TRBD2	TGCGCCAGCAGACCTACCTCATCTAGCGGGAGCCCAGATACGCAGTATTTT	CASRPTSSSGSPDTQYF
-	TRBJ2-5	TRBV28	-	TGTGCCAGCAGTTCGCCAGGGCCGGTGGAGACCCAGTACTTC	CASSSPGPVETQYF
-	TRBJ2-7	TRBV28	-	TGTGCCAGCAGTTTTCTTGGGGAGAACTACGAGCAGTACTTC	CASSFLGENYEQYF
-	TRBJ2-7	TRBV5-1	TRBD1	TGCGCCAGCAGCTCAAGGACAGGACCCTACGAGCAGTACTTC	CASSSRTGPYEQYF
-	TRBJ1-1	TRBV6-5	TRBD1	TGTGCCAGCAGTTACCGGACAGGGGTTGCTTTCTTT	CASSYRTGVAFF
-	TRBJ1-2	TRBV10-1	-	TGCGCCAGCAGTGAGTCGGGCTATGGCTACACCTTC	CASSESGYGYTF
once	TRBJ1-2	TRBV2	-	TGTGCCAGCAGTGTTAGGGGTTTTCGGTCTGGCTACACCTTC	CASSVRGFRSGYTF
-	TRBJ2-7	TRBV5-4	TRBD2	TGTGCCAGCAGTTTGGGACTAGCGGGAGACGAGCAGTACTTC	CASSLGLAGDEQYF
-	TRBJ1-2	TRBV5-4	-	TGTGCCAGCAGCTTGGACGACTATGGCTACACCTTC	CASSLDDYGYTF
-	TRBJ1-1	TRBV19	-	TGTGCCAGTAGTATAGATCCTAGGCAAGACACTGAAGCTTTCTTT	CASSIDPRQDTEAFF
-	TRBJ2-5	TRBV2	TRBD1	TGTGCCAGCAGTATTCTGGGACAGGCTAGAAGGGAGACCCAGTACTTC	CASSILGQARRETQYF
-	TRBJ2-5	TRBV27	TRBD2	TGTGCCAGCAGTCCGAGACTAGCGGGAATCTCAGAGACCCAGTACTTC	CASSPRLAGISETQYF
-	TRBJ1-2	TRBV19	-	TGTGCCAGTAGTATAGATCAGGGGACCTATGGCTACACCTTC	CASSIDQGTYGYTF
-	TRBJ2-3	TRBV30	-	TGTGCCTGGTGCCCGGAGCCTTCTAGCACAGATACGCAGTATTTT	CAWCPEPSSTDTQYF
-	TRBJ2-1	TRBV5-4	-	TGTGCCAGCAGCTTGTCTCGGACAAACAATGAGCAGTTCTTC	CASSLSRTNNEQFF
-	TRBJ1-1	TRBV5-1	-	TGCGCCAGCAGCTTGGCCGGGCCAGGGGCGATGAACACTGAAGCTTTCTTT	CASSLAGPGAMNTEAFF
-	TRBJ2-3	TRBV5-6	-	TGTGCCAGCAGCTTTCCGTTGGGCACAGATACGCAGTATTTT	CASSFPLGTDTQYF
-	TRBJ1-4	TRBV7-9	TRBD1	TGTGCCAGCACCCCCGGGACAGCCGATGAAAAACTGTTTTTT	CASTPGTADEKLFF
-	TRBJ1-2	TRBV2	TRBD1	TGTGCCAGCAGAACGACGGGACAGAGCTATGGCTACACCTTC	CASRTTGQSYGYTF
-	TRBJ2-7	TRBV29-1	-	TGCAGCGTTGACCTCGGACAGCTAGGTCAGTACTTC	CSVDLGQLGQYF
-	TRBJ1-4	TRBV6-5	TRBD1	TGTGCCAGCAGTGGGACAGGGGGTACTGAAAAACTGTTTTTT	CASSGTGGTEKLFF
-	TRBJ1-3	TRBV4-1	-	TGCGCCAGCAGCCCCCGTTACCGACAGTTATACTCTGGAAACACCATATATTTT	CASSPRYRQLYSGNTIYF
-	TRBJ2-6	TRBV28	-	TGTGCCAGCAGTCAACTTATGACCTCTGGGGCCAACGTCCTGACTTTC	CASSQLMTSGANVLTF
-	TRBJ2-1	TRBV7-2	-	TGTGCCAGCAGCCCCGGAGGGGGGAGGCAGTTCTTC	CASSPGGGRQFF
-	TRBJ2-3	TRBV19	TRBD2	TGTGCCAGTAGGTCTAGCGGGAGGGTGGGAGATACGCAGTATTTT	CASRSSGRVGDTQYF
-	TRBJ1-1	TRBV10-3	TRBD1	TGTGCCATCAGTGGACAGGACAGGCGAGGCACTGAAGCTTTCTTT	CAISGQDRRGTEAFF
-	TRBJ2-5	TRBV6-5	TRBD2	TGTGCCAGCAGCCCCTGGACTAGCGGGGAAGAGACCCAGTACTTC	CASSPWTSGEETQYF
-	TRBJ2-1	TRBV27	-	TGTGCCAGCAGTCCGAATGGCAGGGTGCGGACCTACAATGAGCAGTTCTTC	CASSPNGRVRTYNEQFF
-	TRBJ1-2	TRBV30	-	TGTGCCTGGAGGGATTGGGACAATGAGTCTAGGGGCTACACCTTC	CAWRDWDNESRGYTF
-	TRBJ2-1	TRBV7-2	TRBD2	TGTGCCAGCAGCTCGGGACTACAGACCTACAATGAGCAGTTCTTC	CASSSGLQTYNEQFF
-	TRBJ2-3	TRBV5-6	-	TGTGCCAGCATCCCGTCTACTAGCACAGATACGCAGTATTTT	CASIPSTSTDTQYF
-	TRBJ2-7	TRBV5-6	TRBD1	TGTGCCAGCATCGGGACAGGGGTAAGCAAGCAGTACTTC	CASIGTGVSKQYF
-	TRBJ1-1	TRBV7-9	TRBD1	TGTGCCAGCAGCCACTCGGACAGGGGGATCAACACTGAAGCTTTCTTT	CASSHSDRGINTEAFF
-	TRBJ2-7	TRBV29-1	-	TGCAGCGGCCTCGAGAGCGCTACCTACGAGCAGTACTTC	CSGLESATYEQYF
-	TRBJ2-6	TRBV18	-	TGTGCCAGCTCACCGACAGGTCGGGCCAACGTCCTGACTTTC	CASSPTGRANVLTF
-	TRBJ2-2	TRBV6-6	-	TGTGCCAGCAGTTACGGCAGAAACACCGGGGAGCTGTTTTTT	CASSYGRNTGELFF
-	TRBJ2-7	TRBV5-1	TRBD1	TGCGCCAGCAGAAAGGACAGGGGGCTTACTGAGCAGTACTTC	CASRKDRGLTEQYF
-	TRBJ2-3	TRBV7-3	TRBD2	TGTGCCAGCAGCTTCGGGACTAGCGGGAGGTCTCGGACAGATACGCAGTATTTT	CASSFGTSGRSRTDTQYF
-	TRBJ2-1	TRBV20-1	-	TGCAGTGCTATGCTACACCATGAGCAGTTCTTC	CSAMLHHEQFF